These 30 T cell receptor beta chains originate from one sample sequenced in a study of CD8+CD57+ T cells in acquired aplastic anemia. Genomic DNA provided the template from which TCR beta VDJ and CDR3 profiles were obtained. MiXCR was run by TCRdb on the reads, yielding one entry per CDR3 protein. The sample has hundreds of thousands of distinct CDR3 sequences, approximately 70% seen once. The sequencing sample was made of sorted CD4+, CD8+, or CD8+CD57+ T cells (not recorded which) from PBMCs. These TCRs come from a human donor in good health, serving as a control.

The J gene is TRBJ2-7, the V gene TRBV29-1; possibly TRBD2 for D (6 bases). The germline CDR1 and CDR2 sequences are SQVTM and ANQGSEA. V was cut by 5 bases and J by 3 bases, with 14 bases left in between. The CDR3 runs to 13 residues. The CDR3, as DNA: TGCAGCGTTCTCGGGGGTATCATCTACGAGCAGTACTTC. Encoded protein: CSVLGGIIYEQYF.

The table lists this clonotype with a few counts. The chain couples TRBV7-9 to TRBJ2-5; D not resolved. The CDR3 is 15 residues long. Germline V lookup: CDR1 SEHNR, CDR2 FQNEAQ (reference sequence). V lost 5 bases and J 2 bases, leaving 15 bases between the germline ends. Written as DNA, the CDR3 is TGTGCCAGCAGCCCGACTGGGTTGAGGCAAGAGACCCAGTACTTC. Its translation: CASSPTGLRQETQYF.

With respect to this clonotype: At one end, the junction sequence differs from germline, possibly due to a read error. The chain carries TRBV10-2 and TRBJ1-5; D not resolved. CDR3 length: 14 amino acids. The germline V gene encodes CDR1 WSHSY and CDR2 SAAADI. CDR3: CASSARGAYQPQHW. The CDR3 DNA reads TGTGCCAGCAGTGCGAGAGGTGCATACCAGCCCCAGCACTGG.

This chain links TRBV30 with TRBJ1-2; 8 bases are shared with TRBD1. With V trimmed by 0 bases and J by 6 bases, 12 bases remained unmatched. CDR1 and CDR2 (germline): GTSNPN, SVGIG (reference sequence). CDR3 length equals 16 residues. CDR3 sequence: CAWSVPRTGTPDGYTF. DNA of the CDR3: TGTGCCTGGAGTGTACCTAGGACAGGGACCCCTGATGGCTACACCTTC.

CDR3 DNA: TGTGCCAGCAGCAGGAACTTTAACTATGGCTACACCTTC. Amino acid sequence: CASSRNFNYGYTF. The genes are TRBV5-8 and TRBJ1-2; no definite D call. The V gene lost 4 bases and the J gene lost 1 base, with 8 bases spanning the gap. Germline V gene data show CDR1 as SGHTS and CDR2 as YDEGEE. This CDR3 contains 13 residues.

This clonotype was counted only a few times. The chain recombines TRBV7-8 with TRBJ2-6, with a tentative D call TRBD1 (6 bases). Germline CDR1 SGHVS, CDR2 FQNEAQ. Trimming stripped 1 base from V and 0 bases from J, with 10 bases between. This CDR3 spans 17 amino acids. The CDR3 region has the DNA TGTGCCAGCAGCTTAGGGACAGTTCTCTCTGGGGCCAACGTCCTGACTTTC. Translation gives CASSLGTVLSGANVLTF.

This clonotype was seen only a few times. The chain joins TRBV6-5 to TRBJ1-5; D remains unclear. The germline CDR1 and CDR2 sequences are MNHEY and SVGAGI. V was cut by 2 bases and J by 6 bases, with 11 bases left in between. This CDR3 contains 14 residues. CDR3 in amino acids: CASSYIREAQPQHF. CDR3 in DNA: TGTGCCAGCAGTTACATAAGGGAAGCTCAGCCCCAGCATTTT.

This clonotype showed up many times. V is TRBV7-3 and J is TRBJ1-1, with D unresolved. The germline V gene has CDR1 SGHTA and CDR2 FQGTGA. Trimming removed 2 bases at V and 0 bases at J, with 4 bases between. The CDR3 covers 13 residues. This chain's CDR3 is CASSLWMNTEAFF. The CDR3 nucleotides are TGTGCCAGCAGCTTATGGATGAACACTGAAGCTTTCTTT. Looking up the rest from reference TRBV7-3 and TRBJ1-1 gives the full variable domain: GAGVSQTPSNKVTEKGKYVELRCDPISGHTALYWYRQSLGQGPEFLIYFQGTGAADDSGLPNDRFFAVRPEGSVSTLKIQRTERGDSAVYLCASSLWMNTEAFFGQGTRLTVV.

This clonotype appeared a few times. This chain joins TRBV20-1 and TRBJ2-1; TRBD2 might be the D (6 bases). Germline V lookup: CDR1 DFQATT, CDR2 SNEGSKA (reference sequence). Between the trimmed V and J ends, which lost 6 bases and 7 bases, there was a span of 19 bases. This CDR3 region has 14 residues. The CDR3 DNA reads as TGCAGTGCCTTAAATCTATGGAGGGATAATGAGCAGTTCTTC. This codes for CSALNLWRDNEQFF.

This chain connects TRBV7-9 to TRBJ1-2, with D possibly TRBD1 on 5 matching bases. The CDR3 has 18 residues. The V gene lost 10 bases and the J gene lost 3 bases, with 30 bases spanning the gap. Germline V gene lookup returns CDR1 SEHNR and CDR2 FQNEAQ (reference sequence). CDR3: CAICGERGTDRQYYGYTF. The CDR3 bases are TGTGCCATCTGCGGGGAGAGGGGAACAGATAGGCAGTACTATGGCTACACCTTC.

The rearrangement uses TRBV6-5 and TRBJ1-1; the match to TRBD1 covers 7 bases. Trimming at V came to 2 bases and at J to 10 bases, leaving 4 bases not matched to a gene. The germline V gene has CDR1 MNHEY and CDR2 SVGAGI. The CDR3 runs to 12 residues. CDR3 DNA sequence: TGTGCCAGCAGTTACCTTCAGGGGGGAGCTTTCTTT. Protein sequence: CASSYLQGGAFF.

This clonotype was observed a few times. The chain links TRBV19 to TRBJ2-3, with no clear D. The germline gives CDR1 LNHDA, CDR2 SQIVND (reference sequence). Trimming cost V 0 bases and J 1 base, with 5 bases left between them. The CDR3 is made up of 14 amino acids. CDR3 bases: TGTGCCAGTAGTATAGATGTTGGCACAGATACGCAGTATTTT. Amino acid sequence: CASSIDVGTDTQYF.

This clonotype is a singleton in its sample. Mismatch with germline at one junction end may stem from a read error. V usage is TRBV7-3 and J usage is TRBJ1-1; D is unclear. This CDR3 spans 14 amino acids. Per the germline V gene, CDR1 is SGHTA and CDR2 is FQGTGA. Here the CDR3 DNA reads TGCGCCAGCAGCTCCGGAGGGCCGTTGACTGAAGCTTTCTTT. Amino acid sequence: CASSSGGPLTEAFF.

This rearrangement joins TRBV11-2 to TRBJ2-7; 9 bases map to TRBD1. V was pared by 5 bases and J by 1 base, with 6 bases of the junction left unmatched. Germline values: CDR1 SGHAT, CDR2 FQNNGV. The length of the CDR3 is 15 residues. CDR3: CASSPNGQGSYEQYF. In DNA, the CDR3 is TGTGCCAGCAGCCCTAACGGACAGGGGTCCTACGAGCAGTACTTC.

This clonotype was picked up a small number of times. The chain links TRBV10-3 to TRBJ2-1, with 8 nucleotides matching TRBD1. With V trimmed by 7 bases and J by 6 bases, 5 bases remained unmatched. The germline V gene has CDR1 ENHRY and CDR2 SYGVKD. CDR3 size: 13 residues. The CDR3 DNA is TGTGCCATCAAAAAACAGGGGGGCAATGAGCAGTTCTTC. It encodes CAIKKQGGNEQFF.

The genes are TRBV10-2 and TRBJ2-7, with D tentatively TRBD2 (5 bases). Germline CDR1 reads WSHSY; CDR2 reads SAAADI. The CDR3 is made up of 14 amino acids. V lost 4 bases and J lost 5, with 15 bases in between. For the CDR3, the DNA is TGCGCCAGCAGTGTGTCGGCACTAGACAACGAGCAGTACTTC. Translation: CASSVSALDNEQYF.

Notes on this clonotype: At one of its ends the junction is not consistent with the germline gene, which may arise from a read error. This sequence joins TRBV9 and TRBJ2-7, with D perhaps assigned TRBD1 or TRBD2 (5 bases each). CDR1 and CDR2 from the germline V gene are SGDLS and YYNGEE. The CDR3 has 13 residues. CDR3: CASSIKRGPEQPF. As DNA, the CDR3 is TGTGCCAGCAGCATCAAACGGGGACCTGAGCAGCCCTTC.

This chain links TRBV9 with TRBJ2-3; maybe TRBD2 (6 bases). Germline values: CDR1 SGDLS, CDR2 YYNGEE. The CDR3 consists of 14 residues. The germline V and J ends were trimmed by 0 bases and 6 bases, with 11 bases remaining between them. Here the CDR3 DNA reads TGTGCCAGCAGCGTAGCGGGAGCACCCGATACGCAGTATTTT. It specifies CASSVAGAPDTQYF.

This clonotype appeared a few times. Germline is not matched at one junction end, which may reflect a read error. The chain combines TRBV7-2 with TRBJ2-7; 7 positions agree with TRBD2. The CDR3 loop spans 10 amino acids. CDR1 and CDR2 (germline): SGHTA, FQGNSA. CDR3 region: CASSSQGGDF. In DNA form, the CDR3 reads TGTGCCAGCAGCTCCCAGGGAGGGGACTTC.

The chain employs TRBV2 and TRBJ2-1; D not certain. CDR1 SNHLY and CDR2 FYNNEI come from the germline V gene. This CDR3 is 16 amino acids long. The V end lost 1 base, the J end lost 0 bases, and 10 bases lay between the germline ends. CDR3 residues: CASSEGLRSSYNEQFF. The CDR3 bases are TGTGCCAGCAGTGAAGGACTGAGAAGCTCCTACAATGAGCAGTTCTTC.

About this clonotype: Being one base from a much bigger clone, this may be a read error. CDR3 DNA: TGCAGTGCCGACGGGGGGCGAAATGAGCAGTTCTTC. This translates into CSADGGRNEQFF. This chain joins TRBV20-1 and TRBJ2-1, with a possible D match to TRBD2 (7 bases). CDR3 length: 12 residues. The V end was cut by 6 bases, the J end by 7 bases, with 13 bases between. Germline V lookup: CDR1 DFQATT, CDR2 SNEGSKA (reference sequence).

This clonotype has at least ten counts. V usage is TRBV10-3 and J usage is TRBJ1-1; 7 bases fit TRBD1. Germline lookup yields CDR1 ENHRY and CDR2 SYGVKD. The junction had 8 bases not matched to a gene; V was cut back by 6 bases and J by 4 bases. CDR3 length: 14 residues. The CDR3 sequence: CAISDRDGGTEAFF. Written as DNA, the CDR3 is TGTGCCATCAGCGACAGGGACGGAGGCACTGAAGCTTTCTTT.

This clonotype was detected only once. Lacking the conserved final phenylalanine or tryptophan, this CDR3 likely reflects a read error. No DNA is shown, since the ends of the CDR3 on it are uncertain; the CDR3 is the one TCRdb lists. The chain links TRBV2 to TRBJ2-7; the table gives TRBD1 as D, unverified against the DNA. The CDR3 is made up of 16 amino acids, end residues included. Germline-derived CDR1 and CDR2 are SNHLY and FYNNEI. This chain's CDR3 is CASSGDSVAGGEQYFC.

V and J are TRBV20-1 and TRBJ2-7, with 7 bases matching TRBD2. The CDR3 contains 15 residues. Trimming removed 3 bases from V and 5 bases from J; junction bases left unmatched: 13. CDR1 is DFQATT and CDR2 is SNEGSKA in the germline V gene (reference sequence). CDR3 in DNA: TGCAGTGCTAGGGGAAGAGCGGGGAGGCGTCACGAGCAGTACTTC. It codes for CSARGRAGRRHEQYF.

This clonotype came up a few times. This chain uses TRBV12-3 or TRBV12-4 with TRBJ2-2; TRBD2 matches at 8 bases. CDR3 length: 15 amino acids. V trimming: 8 bases; J trimming: 6 bases; junction bases outside the gene matches: 11. Written as DNA, the CDR3 is TGTGCCAGCTTCCTAAGAGACGGGGGGGCCGGGGAGCTGTTTTTT. Protein sequence: CASFLRDGGAGELFF.

DNA of the CDR3: TGCAGTGCTAGAGATCTCGGGGTAGCGGGCACCGGGGAGCTGTTTTTT. Protein product: CSARDLGVAGTGELFF. V is TRBV20-1 and J is TRBJ2-2; TRBD2 agrees at 7 bases. Per germline, CDR1 DFQATT and CDR2 SNEGSKA (reference sequence). The CDR3 has 16 amino acids. The junction had 8 bases not matched to a gene; V was cut back by 0 bases and J by 4 bases.

The chain is built from TRBV9 and TRBJ1-3; 7 bases map to TRBD1. From germline, CDR1 is SGDLS and CDR2 YYNGEE. CDR3 length: 16 amino acids. With V trimmed by 3 bases and J by 11 bases, 17 bases remained unmatched. The CDR3 region has the DNA TGTGCCAGCAGCGCAGGGGGAGCAGATACGCAGTATTCCATATATTTT. Its protein product is CASSAGGADTQYSIYF.

This rearrangement joins TRBV6-1 to TRBJ2-1, with TRBD1 matching 8 bases. Per the germline V gene, CDR1 is MNHNS and CDR2 is SASEGT. The trim removed 7 bases at V and 8 bases at J, leaving 7 bases unmatched. The CDR3 spans 13 residues. The CDR3 DNA sequence: TGTGCCAGCACGGGACAGGTAAAGCATGAGCAGTTCTTC. Its translation: CASTGQVKHEQFF.

With regard to this clonotype: The DNA is left out, because the CDR3 cannot be placed on it with certainty; the CDR3 is given as TCRdb lists it. The V gene is TRBV7-2, the J gene TRBJ2-2; the table's D call, TRBD1, has no DNA check behind it. Germline assignment: CDR1 SGHTA and CDR2 FQGNSA. Inclusive of both ends, the CDR3 amounts to 15 amino acids. The CDR3 spells CASSLVGQGAYGFFF.

This clonotype was counted many times. The V and J genes are TRBV7-3 and TRBJ1-1; no clear D gene. Germline values: CDR1 SGHTA, CDR2 FQGTGA. Trimming left V 0 bases short and J 5 bases short, with 10 bases between. This CDR3 contains 14 residues. The CDR3 loop is CASSLTRAATEAFF. As DNA, the CDR3 is TGTGCCAGCAGCTTAACGCGGGCCGCTACTGAAGCTTTCTTT.